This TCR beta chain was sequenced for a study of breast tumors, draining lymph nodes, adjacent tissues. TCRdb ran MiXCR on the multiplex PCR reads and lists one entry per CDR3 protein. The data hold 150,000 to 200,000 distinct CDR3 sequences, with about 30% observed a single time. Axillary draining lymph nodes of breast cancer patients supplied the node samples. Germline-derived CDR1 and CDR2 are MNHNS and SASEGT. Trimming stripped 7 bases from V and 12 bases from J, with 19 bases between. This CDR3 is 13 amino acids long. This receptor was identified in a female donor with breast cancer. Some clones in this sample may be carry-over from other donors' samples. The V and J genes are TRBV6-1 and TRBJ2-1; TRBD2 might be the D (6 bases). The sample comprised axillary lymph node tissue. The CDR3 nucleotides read TGTGCCAGCATTGAGTCGAAGGAGGGAAGGCAGTTCTTC. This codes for CASIESKEGRQFF.